The text below deals with one T cell receptor beta chain. No antigen is known for it. This sample stems from a study of cytotoxic CD8 clonotypes in ibrutinib-treated CLL. Clones were sequenced by immunoSEQ multiplex PCR, and TCRdb holds only the in-frame ones, with some missing. The sample lists some 200,000 clones; more than 75% were seen once. Study-level results: Private clonotypes, not public ones, expanded at ibrutinib response.

The input for sequencing was PBMCs, taken after 12 months of ibrutinib treatment. This clonotype was obtained from a human donor with chronic lymphocytic leukemia.

CDR3 loop: CASSIPGGTYEQYF. CDR3 coding DNA: TGTGCCAGTAGTATCCCAGGGGGGACCTACGAGCAGTACTTC. The chain joins TRBV19 to TRBJ2-7, with D possibly being TRBD1 (7 bases). The V gene's germline CDR1 is LNHDA and CDR2 SQIVND (reference sequence). The CDR3 covers 14 residues. V was shortened by 3 bases and J by 2 bases, with 11 bases between the two germline ends. Complete variable domain (other parts from reference TRBV19 and TRBJ2-7): DGGITQSPKYLFRKEGQNVTLSCEQNLNHDAMYWYRQDPGQGLRLIYYSQIVNDFQKGDIAEGYSVSREKKESFPLTVTSAQKNPTAFYLCASSIPGGTYEQYFGPGTRLTVT.